This TCR beta chain stems from a study of human T cells and chemical hapten exposure. Noted time point: patch test 2, 6 weeks after DPC sensitization. The sample's treatment: therapeutic diphenylcyclopropenone sensitization with weekly scalp DPC. TCRdb re-called the RACE reads through MiXCR, storing one row per CDR3 protein. This sample has 70,000 to 90,000 distinct CDR3 sequences, with more than 9% found just once. This clonotype was found a few times. V was pared by 8 bases and J by 9 bases, with 8 bases of the junction left unmatched. The CDR3 has 14 amino acids. Germline assignment: CDR1 SQVTM and CDR2 ANQGSEA.

The gene calls are TRBV29-1 and TRBJ2-1; 15 bases are a match to TRBD2. The sequenced sample was whole blood, obtained in connection with sensitization to the hapten diphenylcyclopropenone (DPC). This clonotype was obtained from a woman in her fifties or sixties with alopecia areata. Some clones in this sample may be carry-over from other donors' samples. CDR3 sequence (DNA): TGCAGCTCCCGGACTAGCGGGAGGGCCGGTGAGCAGTTCTTC. Protein: CSSRTSGRAGEQFF.